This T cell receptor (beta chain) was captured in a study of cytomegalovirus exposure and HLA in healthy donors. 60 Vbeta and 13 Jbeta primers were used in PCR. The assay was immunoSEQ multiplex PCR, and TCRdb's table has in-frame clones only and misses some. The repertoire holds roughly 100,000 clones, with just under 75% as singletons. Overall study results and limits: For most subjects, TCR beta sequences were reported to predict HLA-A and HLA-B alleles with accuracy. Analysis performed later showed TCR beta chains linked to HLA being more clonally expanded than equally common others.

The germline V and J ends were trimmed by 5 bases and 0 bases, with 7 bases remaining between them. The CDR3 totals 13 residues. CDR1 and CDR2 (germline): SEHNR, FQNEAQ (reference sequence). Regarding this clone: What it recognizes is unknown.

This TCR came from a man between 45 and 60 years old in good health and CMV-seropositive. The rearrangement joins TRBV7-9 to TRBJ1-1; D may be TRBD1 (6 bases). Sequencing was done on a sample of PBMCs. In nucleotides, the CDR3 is TGTGCCAGCAGCGACAGGATGAACACTGAAGCTTTCTTT. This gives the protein CASSDRMNTEAFF.